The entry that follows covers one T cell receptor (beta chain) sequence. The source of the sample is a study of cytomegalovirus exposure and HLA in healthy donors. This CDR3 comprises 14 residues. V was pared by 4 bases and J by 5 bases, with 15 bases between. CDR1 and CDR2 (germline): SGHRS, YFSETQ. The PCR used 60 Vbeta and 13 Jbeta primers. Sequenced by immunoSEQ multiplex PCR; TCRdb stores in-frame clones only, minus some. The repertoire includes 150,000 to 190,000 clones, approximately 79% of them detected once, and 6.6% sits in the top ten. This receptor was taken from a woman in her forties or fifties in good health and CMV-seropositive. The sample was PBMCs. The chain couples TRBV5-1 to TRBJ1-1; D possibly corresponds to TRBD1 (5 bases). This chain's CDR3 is CASSLGLLGTEAFF. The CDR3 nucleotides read TGCGCCAGCAGCCTGGGACTTCTAGGTACTGAAGCTTTCTTT. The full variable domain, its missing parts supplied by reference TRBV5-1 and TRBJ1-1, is KAGVTQTPRYLIKTRGQQVTLSCSPISGHRSVSWYQQTPGQGLQFLFEYFSETQRNKGNFPGRFSGRQFSNSRSEMNVSTLELGDSALYLCASSLGLLGTEAFFGQGTRLTVV.